The source of this TCR beta chain is a study of T cells in Graves' hyperthyroidism and ophthalmopathy. The study's findings and limits: Among thyroid clonotypes expanded above 0.001, most also appeared in blood. In validation, the model predicted ophthalmopathy. These predictions came a median approximately 6.5 months before onset.

Germline loops: CDR1 MNHNS, CDR2 SASEGT. The CDR3 loop spans 14 amino acids. About this clonotype: Its antigen is unknown. A much bigger clone sits one base away, suggesting this may be a read error.

RNA transcripts were the template for amplifying TCR beta CDR3 regions. The primer set for the first-round RT-PCR of the TCR CDR3 was HTBI. TCRdb used MiXCR to reprocess the multiplex PCR reads, holding one entry per CDR3 protein. The sample holds nearly 600,000 distinct CDR3 sequences, approximately 15% seen once. PBMCs were derived from 7.5 to 10 ml fresh peripheral blood. Material for sequencing was blood. V usage is TRBV6-1 and J usage is TRBJ1-5; 9 nucleotides match TRBD1. This clonotype originated in a woman aged 18-29 years with Graves' ophthalmopathy. The CDR3, as DNA: TGTGCCAGCTGCTTAACAGGGGGCAATCGGCCCCAGCATTTT. This sequence encodes CASCLTGGNRPQHF.